Listed here is a single T cell receptor (beta chain). The data were obtained in a study of blood T cell repertoires in COVID-19. Turning to the study itself: The study drew acute and convalescent COVID-19 samples from the United States, Italy and Spain. T cells, B-cell-depleted T cells, or PBMCs provided the cDNA or gDNA that served as material.

Authors' processing steps: For nucleated cells, counts were estimated from reference gene primer amplification. Profiling relied on immunoSEQ multiplex PCR, and the TCRdb table lists in-frame clones only, not all of them. V, J and clone size are those of that table, while D and trimming were read from the DNA. In the table there are a few hundred thousand clones, more than 65% of which are singletons. Germline lookup yields CDR1 MNHNY and CDR2 SVGAGI (reference sequence). The CDR3 spans 17 residues. The V end was cut by 5 bases, the J end by 0 bases, with 17 bases between. The J gene is TRBJ2-1, the V gene TRBV6-6; D is unresolved. The sequencing input was peripheral blood. This receptor was identified in a woman over 75 with acute or convalescent COVID-19. The CDR3 reads CASSPRRLASSYNEQFF. DNA of the CDR3: TGTGCCAGCAGTCCCCGAAGACTTGCTAGCTCCTACAATGAGCAGTTCTTC.